Below are 21 T cell receptor beta chains sequenced from a single sample in a study of T cell responses to AZD1222 COVID-19 vaccine. Here immunoSEQ multiplex PCR was the method, and the copy in TCRdb shows in-frame clones only, minus some. This sample yields around 72,000 clones, of which around nine tenths are seen a single time; more than 20% belongs to the top ten. The input for sequencing was peripheral blood, taken on day 0 of AZD1222 vaccination. Source of these receptors: an adult in good health.

This chain connects TRBV30 to TRBJ1-4; D remains ambiguous. Trimming shortened V by 5 bases and J by 8 bases, and 12 bases separated the two germline ends. The CDR3 length is 12 residues. Germline lookup yields CDR1 GTSNPN and CDR2 SVGIG (reference sequence). The CDR3 region has the DNA TGTGCCTGGGGAAGGGATGGGGAAAAACTGTTTTTT. Translating it yields CAWGRDGEKLFF. The whole variable domain, filled in from reference TRBV30 and TRBJ1-4, reads SQTIHQWPATLVQPVGSPLSLECTVEGTSNPNLYWYRQAAGRGLQLLFYSVGIGQISSEVPQNLSASRPQDRQFILSSKKLLLSDSGFYLCAWGRDGEKLFFGSGTQLSVL.

The CDR3 is CASSENAGLNEKLFF. The DNA for the CDR3 is TGTGCCAGCAGTGAAAACGCAGGACTTAATGAAAAACTGTTTTTT. The rearrangement uses TRBV2 and TRBJ1-4; D is unresolved. Trimming shortened V by 2 bases and J by 4 bases, and 11 bases separated the two germline ends. The CDR3 contains 15 residues. CDR1 is SNHLY and CDR2 is FYNNEI in the germline V gene.

The chain uses TRBV19 and TRBJ1-6, with a possible D match to TRBD1 (5 bases). Germline V lookup: CDR1 LNHDA, CDR2 SQIVND (reference sequence). Trimming took off 3 bases at V and 9 bases at J, with 15 bases between the two ends. There are 15 residues in the CDR3. CDR3 coding DNA: TGTGCCAGTAGTATCAGGGCAAATCCGGGTTCACCCCTCCACTTT. Amino acid sequence: CASSIRANPGSPLHF.

The chain recombines TRBV7-9 with TRBJ2-7, with D uncertain. Trimming left V 5 bases short and J 4 bases short, with 21 bases between. Looked up from germline, CDR1 is SEHNR and CDR2 is FQNEAQ (reference sequence). The CDR3 sequence is 16 residues long. In DNA form, the CDR3 reads TGTGCCAGCAGCCCGAAATTAGTAGGAAACTTATACGAGCAGTACTTC. Protein sequence: CASSPKLVGNLYEQYF.

This clone was detected only once. J is TRBJ1-3 and V is TRBV12-3 or TRBV12-4; D gene unclear. V was cut by 6 bases and J by 1 base, with 4 bases left in between. This CDR3 region has 12 residues. The CDR3 here is CASRPSGNTIYF. CDR3 nucleotide sequence: TGTGCCAGCAGGCCTTCTGGAAACACCATATATTTT.

V and J are TRBV11-2 and TRBJ1-2; D gene uncertain. V was cut by 1 base and J by 0 bases, with 3 bases left in between. The CDR3 is made up of 13 amino acids. Germline CDR1 and CDR2: SGHAT and FQNNGV. CDR3 sequence: CASSLGTNYGYTF. The CDR3 DNA reads as TGTGCCAGCAGCTTAGGAACTAACTATGGCTACACCTTC.

The chain carries TRBV2 and TRBJ2-1; no clear D. Trimming pared 3 bases from V and 6 bases from J, leaving 6 bases between. The CDR3 has 12 residues. Germline lookup yields CDR1 SNHLY and CDR2 FYNNEI. CDR3 sequence: CASSERSNEQFF. The CDR3 DNA sequence: TGTGCCAGCAGTGAGCGCAGCAATGAGCAGTTCTTC.

Here the CDR3 reads CASSMTREETQYF. The CDR3 nucleotides are TGTGCCAGTAGTATGACCCGAGAAGAGACCCAGTACTTC. V is TRBV19 and J is TRBJ2-5, with D uncertain. Germline CDR1 reads LNHDA; CDR2 reads SQIVND (reference sequence). This CDR3 comprises 13 residues. V lost 3 bases and J lost 3, with 8 bases in between.

The V and J genes are TRBV7-9 and TRBJ1-1; possible D gene TRBD1, 5 bases. V was clipped by 3 bases and J by 2 bases, with 7 bases between them. From germline, CDR1 is SEHNR and CDR2 FQNEAQ (reference sequence). The CDR3 has 13 amino acids. The CDR3 DNA sequence: TGTGCCAGCAGCTTCGGGACTAACACTGAAGCTTTCTTT. Protein sequence: CASSFGTNTEAFF.

The chain is built from TRBV5-1 and TRBJ2-3, with 8 bases fitting TRBD1. The CDR3 length is 16 residues. V dropped 4 bases and J dropped 2; count of bases not matched to a gene: 9. Germline loops: CDR1 SGHRS, CDR2 YFSETQ. The CDR3 nucleotides are TGCGCCAGCAGCGCCCTCCGGGACAGGTACACAGATACGCAGTATTTT. Its translation: CASSALRDRYTDTQYF. The complete variable domain, with remaining parts taken from reference TRBV5-1 and TRBJ2-3, reads KAGVTQTPRYLIKTRGQQVTLSCSPISGHRSVSWYQQTPGQGLQFLFEYFSETQRNKGNFPGRFSGRQFSNSRSEMNVSTLELGDSALYLCASSALRDRYTDTQYFGPGTRLTVL.

The chain is built from TRBV6-5 and TRBJ2-2; the D is unclear. The CDR3 sequence is 14 residues long. V lost 5 bases and J 4 bases, leaving 11 bases between the germline ends. Looked up from germline, CDR1 is MNHEY and CDR2 is SVGAGI. The CDR3 DNA reads as TGTGCCAGCAGTCCTTGGGCTGGCACCGGGGAGCTGTTTTTT. Protein product: CASSPWAGTGELFF.

The chain has TRBV18 and TRBJ1-1, with 8 nucleotides matching TRBD1. The CDR3 is made up of 14 amino acids. J lost 1 base, V lost 2 bases, and 0 bases had no gene match. Germline V gene sequence: CDR1 KGHSH, CDR2 LQKENI. CDR3 nucleotides: TGTGCCAGCTCACCAACAGGGGGGAACACTGAAGCTTTCTTT. This gives the protein CASSPTGGNTEAFF.

DNA for the CDR3: TGTGCCAGCAGCCCTCGGGGGTTATACAATGAGCAGTTCTTC. Translation: CASSPRGLYNEQFF. The J gene is TRBJ2-1, the V gene TRBV3-1 (or the pseudogene TRBV3-2); tentatively, D is TRBD2 (6 bases). This CDR3 has 14 amino acids. Germline V gives CDR1 LGHDT, CDR2 YNNKEL (reference sequence). V lost 4 bases and J 4 bases, leaving 11 bases between the germline ends.

The chain links TRBV7-3 to TRBJ1-6; a weak D match, TRBD1 (5 bases). Trimming removed 1 base at V and 10 bases at J, with 14 bases between. The length of the CDR3 is 15 residues. Germline V gene lookup returns CDR1 SGHTA and CDR2 FQGTGA. This CDR3 is CASSLSSQGGSPLHF. For the CDR3, the DNA is TGTGCCAGCAGCTTAAGCTCGCAGGGAGGGTCACCCCTCCACTTT.

The CDR3 loop reads CASSIDRNTEAFF. CDR3 bases: TGTGCCAGCAGTATAGACAGGAACACTGAAGCTTTCTTT. The chain is built from TRBV12-3 or TRBV12-4 and TRBJ1-1; TRBD1 might be the D (5 bases). The CDR3 extends over 13 amino acids. Trimming pared 5 bases from V and 1 base from J, leaving 8 bases between.

The rearrangement joins TRBV30 to TRBJ1-2; D may be TRBD1 (6 bases). Germline loops: CDR1 GTSNPN, CDR2 SVGIG (reference sequence). V was pared by 3 bases and J by 5 bases, with 13 bases between. CDR3 size: 13 residues. The CDR3 DNA reads TGTGCCTGGAGCGTGGGGGCAAAGTATGGCTACACCTTC. This codes for CAWSVGAKYGYTF.

The rearrangement joins TRBV7-9 to TRBJ1-4; D ambiguous. V was clipped by 3 bases and J by 2 bases, with 7 bases between them. The CDR3 covers 14 residues. The germline gives CDR1 SEHNR, CDR2 FQNEAQ (reference sequence). The CDR3 here is CASSLKATNEKLFF. The CDR3 coding sequence is TGTGCCAGCAGCTTGAAAGCGACTAATGAAAAACTGTTTTTT.

This chain joins TRBV24-1 and TRBJ2-3, with 8 bases fitting TRBD2. CDR1 KGHDR and CDR2 SFDVKD come from the germline V gene. With V trimmed by 1 base and J by 1 base, 3 bases remained unmatched. The CDR3 is 16 amino acids. The CDR3 loop is CATSDLSRGGTDTQYF. CDR3 nucleotides: TGTGCCACCAGTGATTTATCGCGGGGGGGCACAGATACGCAGTATTTT.

The CDR3, as DNA: TGTGCCAGCAGTTTCCAGGGTACCAATAATTCACCCCTCCACTTT. Translation: CASSFQGTNNSPLHF. The chain uses TRBV6-5 and TRBJ1-6, with a weak D call TRBD1 (5 bases). Germline CDR1 and CDR2: MNHEY and SVGAGI. The CDR3 is 15 residues long. Trimming shortened V by 4 bases and J by 5 bases, and 12 bases separated the two germline ends.

The chain has TRBV4-2 and TRBJ1-2; unclear D gene. CDR1 and CDR2 (germline): LGHNA, YNFKEQ. This CDR3 is 12 amino acids long. V lost 1 base and J 6 bases, leaving 6 bases between the germline ends. DNA for the CDR3: TGTGCCAGCAGCCAAGCCGGGAATGGCTACACCTTC. Protein product: CASSQAGNGYTF.

The genes are TRBV27 and TRBJ2-6; 9 bases are shared with TRBD1. The germline V gene encodes CDR1 MNHEY and CDR2 SMNVEV (reference sequence). The ends lost 5 bases at V and 2 bases at J; junction bases unmatched: 7. This CDR3 comprises 17 residues. The chain's CDR3 is CASSRWTGEPGANVLTF. DNA of the CDR3: TGTGCCAGCAGTAGATGGACAGGGGAACCTGGGGCCAACGTCCTGACTTTC.